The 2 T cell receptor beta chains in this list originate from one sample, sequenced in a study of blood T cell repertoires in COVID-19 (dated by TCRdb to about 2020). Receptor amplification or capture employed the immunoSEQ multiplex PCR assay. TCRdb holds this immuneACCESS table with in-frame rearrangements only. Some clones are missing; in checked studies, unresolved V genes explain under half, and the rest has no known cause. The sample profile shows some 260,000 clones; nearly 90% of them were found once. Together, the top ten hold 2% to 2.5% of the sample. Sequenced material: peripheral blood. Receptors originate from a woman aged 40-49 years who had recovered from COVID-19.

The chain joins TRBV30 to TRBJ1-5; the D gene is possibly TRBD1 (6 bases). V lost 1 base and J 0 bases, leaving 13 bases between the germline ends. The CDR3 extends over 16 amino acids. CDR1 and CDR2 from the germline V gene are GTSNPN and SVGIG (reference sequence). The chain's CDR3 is CAWSAPPGASNQPQHF. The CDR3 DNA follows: TGTGCCTGGAGTGCACCCCCAGGGGCTAGCAATCAGCCCCAGCATTTT.

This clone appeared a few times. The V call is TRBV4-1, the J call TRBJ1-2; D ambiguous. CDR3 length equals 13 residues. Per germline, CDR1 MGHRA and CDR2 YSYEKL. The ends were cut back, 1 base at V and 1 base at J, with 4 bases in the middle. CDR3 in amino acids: CASSQVVNYGYTF. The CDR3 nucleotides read TGCGCCAGCAGCCAAGTAGTTAACTATGGCTACACCTTC.